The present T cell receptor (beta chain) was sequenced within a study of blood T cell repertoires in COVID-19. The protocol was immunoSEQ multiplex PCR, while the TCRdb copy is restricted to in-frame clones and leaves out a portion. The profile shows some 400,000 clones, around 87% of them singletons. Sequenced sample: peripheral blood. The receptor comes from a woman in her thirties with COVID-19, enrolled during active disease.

The CDR3 DNA follows: TGTGCCAGCAGGCCGACAAGGGGTGAAGCTTTCTTT. Its protein product is CASRPTRGEAFF. This rearrangement joins TRBV2 to TRBJ1-1; possibly TRBD1 for D (5 bases). The CDR3 runs 12 residues. Germline CDR1 SNHLY, CDR2 FYNNEI. Trimming stripped 6 bases from V and 7 bases from J, with 12 bases between.